Each of the 11 T cell receptor beta chains below was sequenced from the same sample in a study of regulatory T cells in long-lasting Graves disease. Time point described: newly diagnosed GD, antithyroid drugs for less than 3 months. Generation of the TCR library employed RNA extracted from PBMCs. According to the study, TCR beta libraries were built with iRepertoire HTBI primers and CDR3-region Arm-PCR. TCRdb called the multiplex PCR reads again in MiXCR, with one record for every CDR3 protein. Of under 300,000 distinct CDR3 sequences in the sample, around a sixth were seen once. This sample also belongs to another study, concerning T cells in Graves' hyperthyroidism and ophthalmopathy.

The sample was peripheral blood mononuclear cells (PBMCs), taken at new diagnosis, from a patient treated with antithyroid drugs. These receptors originate from a woman aged 30 to 39 with Graves disease.

This clonotype was picked up a small number of times. The V and J genes are TRBV5-1 and TRBJ2-3; tentatively, D is TRBD2 (6 bases). CDR1 SGHRS and CDR2 YFSETQ come from the germline V gene. The CDR3 loop spans 16 amino acids. V lost 4 bases, J lost 0 bases, and 15 bases lay in between. CDR3 protein: CASSPSGRTSTDTQYF. The CDR3 nucleotides read TGCGCCAGCAGCCCATCCGGGAGAACCAGCACAGATACGCAGTATTTT. The complete variable domain, with remaining parts taken from reference TRBV5-1 and TRBJ2-3, reads KAGVTQTPRYLIKTRGQQVTLSCSPISGHRSVSWYQQTPGQGLQFLFEYFSETQRNKGNFPGRFSGRQFSNSRSEMNVSTLELGDSALYLCASSPSGRTSTDTQYFGPGTRLTVL.

This clonotype came up many times. The chain links TRBV5-5 to TRBJ2-1; D is perhaps TRBD1 or TRBD2 (5 bases each). In germline, CDR1 is SGHKS, CDR2 YYEKEE (reference sequence). Trimming cost V 4 bases and J 5 bases, with 10 bases left between them. This CDR3 comprises 13 residues. Here the CDR3 DNA reads TGTGCCAGCAGCGTGGGACGGGACAATGAGCAGTTCTTC. It yields the protein CASSVGRDNEQFF.

This clonotype was observed many times. The rearrangement links TRBV20-1 to TRBJ1-1; D is undetermined. This CDR3 is built from 13 residues. V lost 3 bases and J 1 base, leaving 9 bases between the germline ends. Germline CDR1 DFQATT, CDR2 SNEGSKA (reference sequence). This chain's CDR3 is CSARRTANTEAFF. CDR3 nucleotides: TGCAGTGCTAGGAGGACGGCGAACACTGAAGCTTTCTTT.

This chain links TRBV19 with TRBJ1-5; unclear D gene. V dropped 7 bases and J dropped 4 bases, with 8 bases sitting between them. CDR3 length: 12 amino acids. Germline V lookup: CDR1 LNHDA, CDR2 SQIVND (reference sequence). The DNA for the CDR3 is TGTGCCAGTAAAGTGGTTAATCAGCCCCAGCATTTT. Its translation: CASKVVNQPQHF. The complete variable domain, with remaining parts taken from reference TRBV19 and TRBJ1-5, reads DGGITQSPKYLFRKEGQNVTLSCEQNLNHDAMYWYRQDPGQGLRLIYYSQIVNDFQKGDIAEGYSVSREKKESFPLTVTSAQKNPTAFYLCASKVVNQPQHFGDGTRLSIL.

To note about this clonotype: Its ends do not fully match the called genes, so a read error is possible. The rearrangement uses TRBV11-2 and TRBJ2-1; 9 bases are shared with TRBD2. CDR3 length equals 16 residues. Germline values: CDR1 SGHAT, CDR2 FQNNGV. CDR3 loop: CANSKRAGGRYNEQFF. CDR3 nucleotide sequence: TGTGCCAACAGCAAACGGGCGGGGGGGCGTTACAATGAGCAGTTCTTC.

This chain links TRBV11-2 with TRBJ2-1; 13 bases match TRBD2. The CDR3 runs 15 residues. V shed 9 bases and J 4 bases; nucleotides not matched to a gene: 6. Germline V gene sequence: CDR1 SGHAT, CDR2 FQNNGV. The CDR3 loop is CASSRTSGSYNEQFF. CDR3 in DNA: TGTGCCAGTTCTCGGACTAGCGGGAGTTACAATGAGCAGTTCTTC.

This clonotype was picked up many times. The chain recombines TRBV5-1 with TRBJ2-1; 8 bases map to TRBD1. CDR3 length: 17 residues. From germline, CDR1 is SGHRS and CDR2 YFSETQ. V lost 0 bases, J lost 7 bases, and 12 bases stayed unmatched. In DNA form, the CDR3 reads TGCGCCAGCAGCTTGGCTGGGACAGGATTTATGGGGAATGAGCAGTTCTTC. As protein: CASSLAGTGFMGNEQFF.

The sample holds many counts of this clonotype. This chain uses TRBV12-3 or TRBV12-4 with TRBJ1-3; unclear D gene. The CDR3 totals 14 residues. V shed 1 base and J shed 3 bases, with 7 bases lying between them. The CDR3 is CASSLGAGGNTIYF. CDR3 nucleotide sequence: TGTGCCAGCAGTTTAGGGGCAGGTGGAAACACCATATATTTT.

This clonotype was seen ten or more times. The rearrangement joins TRBV20-1 to TRBJ1-1; 8 nucleotides match TRBD1. Losses at the gene ends were 6 bases for V and 7 bases for J; bases not matched to a gene: 7. Germline CDR1 and CDR2: DFQATT and SNEGSKA (reference sequence). The CDR3 contains 12 residues. The CDR3 region has the DNA TGCAGTGCCGACAGGGGTCCAATTGAAGCTTTCTTT. Its protein product is CSADRGPIEAFF.

This clonotype was seen once. One base separates it from a far larger clone, so it is likely a read error. Because it lacks the conserved phenylalanine or tryptophan at the end, this CDR3 is likely a read error. The V and J genes are TRBV25-1 and TRBJ1-1, with D unclear. The CDR3 runs to 14 residues. Germline V gives CDR1 MGHDK, CDR2 SYGVNS. V lost 5 bases to trimming and J lost 1 base, with 11 bases between them. In DNA, the CDR3 is TGTGCCAGCAGTTTGGGCCAGGAGAACACTGAAGCTTTCCTT. Its translation is CASSLGQENTEAFL.

This chain links TRBV6-5 with TRBJ1-4; D uncertain. V lost 4 bases and J lost 3, with 21 bases in between. The CDR3 totals 18 residues. Germline CDR1 and CDR2: MNHEY and SVGAGI. The CDR3 is CASSSIAWERPPNEKLFF. In DNA, the CDR3 is TGTGCCAGCAGTTCGATCGCTTGGGAGCGACCACCTAATGAAAAACTGTTTTTT.